This TCR beta chain was identified in a study of cytomegalovirus exposure and HLA in healthy donors. This CDR3 contains 16 residues. J was trimmed by 2 bases and V by 4 bases; bases with no gene match: 11. The germline V gene has CDR1 MGHDK and CDR2 SYGVNS. Healthy donors of bone marrow made up the group. With 60 Vbeta and 13 Jbeta primers, the PCR was carried out. Repertoires were generated with immunoSEQ multiplex PCR, while TCRdb's copy carries only in-frame clones and drops some. The table has 100,000 to 150,000 clones, roughly 84% seen once. V gene TRBV25-1 combines with J gene TRBJ2-7; 7 bases map to TRBD1. Sequences were obtained from PBMCs. This clonotype was sampled from a boy younger than 18 in good health and CMV-seronegative. CDR3 nucleotide sequence: TGTGCCAGCAGTGGACCGGGACAGATAATAACCTACGAGCAGTACTTC. This gives the protein CASSGPGQIITYEQYF.